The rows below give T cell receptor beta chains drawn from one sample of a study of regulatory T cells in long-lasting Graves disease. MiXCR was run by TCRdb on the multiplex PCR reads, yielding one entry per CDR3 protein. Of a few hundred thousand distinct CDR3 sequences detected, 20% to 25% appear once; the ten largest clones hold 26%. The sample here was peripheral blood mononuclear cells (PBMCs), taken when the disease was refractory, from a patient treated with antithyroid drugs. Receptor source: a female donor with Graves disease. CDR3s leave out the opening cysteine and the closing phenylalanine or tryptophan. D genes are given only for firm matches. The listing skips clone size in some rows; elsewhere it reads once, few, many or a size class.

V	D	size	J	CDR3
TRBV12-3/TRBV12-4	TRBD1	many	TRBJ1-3	ASSLQGASGNTIY
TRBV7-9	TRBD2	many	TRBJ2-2	ASSATSGINTGELF
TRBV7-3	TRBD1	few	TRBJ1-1	ASSSQGGDTEAF
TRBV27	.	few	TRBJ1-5	ASSLSSGWGQPQH
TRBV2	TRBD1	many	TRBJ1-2	ASSTIRTGGVSGYT
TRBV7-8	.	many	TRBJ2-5	ASGFQGQETQY
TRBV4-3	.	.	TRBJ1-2	ASSQDPGVYGYT
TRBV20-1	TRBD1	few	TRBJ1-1	SAAPHRGGTEAF
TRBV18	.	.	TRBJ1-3	ASSPRPGSSGNTIY
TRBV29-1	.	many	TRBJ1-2	SGRKVGDYGYT
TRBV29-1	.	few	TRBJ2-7	SAQEGNEQY
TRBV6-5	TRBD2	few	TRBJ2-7	ASSSLLAGGGYEQY
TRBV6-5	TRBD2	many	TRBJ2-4	ASSYVAGGSIQY
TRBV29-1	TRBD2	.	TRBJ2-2	SVGLAGGGELF
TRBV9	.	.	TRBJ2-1	ASSPPGVNNEQF
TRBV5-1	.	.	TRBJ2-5	ASSRGAAQETQY
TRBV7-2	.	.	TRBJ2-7	ASRKGGGTPQY
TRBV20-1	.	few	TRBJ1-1	SARPFTGSTEAF
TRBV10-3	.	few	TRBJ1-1	AHQNTEAF
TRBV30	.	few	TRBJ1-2	AWSQGRLGYT
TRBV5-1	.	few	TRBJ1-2	ASSQDTSPYGYT
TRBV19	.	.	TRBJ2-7	ASSIALEGRGEQY
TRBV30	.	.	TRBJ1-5	AWSFGLGGNQPQH
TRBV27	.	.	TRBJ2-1	ASGSFGNEQF
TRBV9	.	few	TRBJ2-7	ASSFSARDEQY
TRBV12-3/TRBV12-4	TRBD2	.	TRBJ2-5	ASSPLGERDQETQY
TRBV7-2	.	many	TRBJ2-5	ASSWPGTREGPQETQY
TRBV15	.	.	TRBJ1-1	ATSRDLGNTEAF
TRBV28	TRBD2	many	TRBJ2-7	ASSLQARRLAGGPHEQY
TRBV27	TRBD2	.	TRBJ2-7	ASSLYPGLDYEQY
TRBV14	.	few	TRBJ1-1	ASSSIQGTEAF
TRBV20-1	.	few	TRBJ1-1	SAKPGRRMNTEAF
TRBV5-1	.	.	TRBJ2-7	ASSLGYPSGGADIYEQY
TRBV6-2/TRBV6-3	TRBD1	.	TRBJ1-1	ASSSTGGLMNTEAF
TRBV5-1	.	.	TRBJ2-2	ASSLGQVNTGELF